These 26 T cell receptor beta chains were sequenced from one sample in a study of PD-L1 blockade in urothelial cancer. The table came from immunoSEQ multiplex PCR; TCRdb's copy has only in-frame clones and leaves some out. The table has 70,000 or so clones, approximately 87% seen once. Time point denoted: pretreatment peripheral blood. Here the sequenced sample was PBMCs, taken around atezolizumab (anti-PD-L1) treatment. The receptor source for this set is a man in his 70s with urothelial cancer.

Worth noting for this clone: One junction end does not reproduce the germline sequence, and a read error may be involved. The genes are TRBV5-8 and TRBJ1-1, with 9 bases fitting TRBD1. The germline V gene encodes CDR1 SGHTS and CDR2 YDEGEE. The CDR3 runs to 13 residues. CDR3 nucleotide sequence: TGTGCCAGCAAGGAATACTACCCCGGGACAGGGTACTTT. Translated, it gives CASKEYYPGTGYF.

V is TRBV5-1 and J is TRBJ2-7; D perhaps matches TRBD2 (6 bases). With 0 bases removed from V and 3 bases from J, the gap between germline ends came to 16 bases. In germline, CDR1 is SGHRS, CDR2 YFSETQ. This CDR3 has 16 amino acids. DNA for the CDR3: TGCGCCAGCAGCTTGGTTTCGGATGGAGGGATCTACGAGCAGTACTTC. Amino acid sequence: CASSLVSDGGIYEQYF.

The chain combines TRBV28 with TRBJ1-2; D gene ambiguous. Germline lookup yields CDR1 MDHEN and CDR2 SYDVKM. The CDR3 totals 15 residues. The germline V and J ends were trimmed by 6 bases and 4 bases, with 18 bases remaining between them. The CDR3 DNA sequence: TGTGCCAGCAGATCTCAGGCTCTTCCCCTCTATGGCTACACCTTC. Residues: CASRSQALPLYGYTF.

This chain joins TRBV10-1 and TRBJ2-3; the D gene is possibly TRBD2 (5 bases). Germline CDR1 reads WNHNN; CDR2 reads SYGVQD (reference sequence). The V end was cut by 6 bases, the J end by 6 bases, with 10 bases between. The CDR3 covers 12 residues. CDR3 in DNA: TGCGCCAGCAGCCCCTCGGGGGATACGCAGTATTTT. Translating gives CASSPSGDTQYF.

The chain employs TRBV30 and TRBJ2-1, with D possibly matching TRBD2 (6 bases). This CDR3 contains 12 residues. Germline assignment: CDR1 GTSNPN and CDR2 SVGIG (reference sequence). The ends were cut back, 2 bases at V and 9 bases at J, with 11 bases in the middle. This chain's CDR3 is CAWSRGGGEQFF. DNA for the CDR3: TGTGCCTGGAGTAGGGGAGGAGGTGAGCAGTTCTTC.

For this clone: The same CDR3 also results from other DNA sequences found in this sample. This chain joins TRBV18 and TRBJ2-7; D is unclear. This CDR3 is 13 amino acids long. The V and J ends lost 3 bases and 0 bases respectively, with 6 bases between them. Germline V gives CDR1 KGHSH, CDR2 LQKENI. For the CDR3, the DNA is TGTGCCAGCTCACCCCCGAGCTCCTACGAGCAGTACTTC. Its translation: CASSPPSSYEQYF.

This chain joins TRBV10-2 and TRBJ1-1, with D tentatively TRBD1 (5 bases). Looked up from germline, CDR1 is WSHSY and CDR2 is SAAADI. V dropped 6 bases and J dropped 1 base, with 9 bases sitting between them. The CDR3 has 13 residues. DNA for the CDR3: TGCGCCAGCAGGGGGACTGGGAACACTGAAGCTTTCTTT. It translates to CASRGTGNTEAFF.

The chain is built from TRBV2 and TRBJ2-3; TRBD2 matches 7 bases. Germline values: CDR1 SNHLY, CDR2 FYNNEI. The CDR3 length is 13 residues. J was trimmed by 0 bases and V by 10 bases; bases with no gene match: 4. DNA of the CDR3: TGTGCCACCCAGCGGGACAGCACAGATACGCAGTATTTT. Protein: CATQRDSTDTQYF.

V usage is TRBV5-1 and J usage is TRBJ1-3, with D perhaps TRBD1 (6 bases). V dropped 4 bases and J dropped 2 bases, with 13 bases sitting between them. The CDR3 consists of 15 residues. Germline values: CDR1 SGHRS, CDR2 YFSETQ. CDR3 region: CASSEQGITGNTIYF. Written as DNA, the CDR3 is TGCGCCAGCAGCGAGCAGGGGATAACTGGAAACACCATATATTTT.

The V gene is TRBV7-6, the J gene TRBJ1-3; possible D gene TRBD1, 6 bases. The CDR3 totals 15 residues. V was cut by 2 bases and J by 0 bases, with 8 bases left in between. Germline loops: CDR1 SGHVS, CDR2 FNYEAQ. The CDR3, as DNA: TGTGCCAGCAGCTTACAGGGGACCTCTGGAAACACCATATATTTT. This sequence encodes CASSLQGTSGNTIYF. Filled out from reference TRBV7-6 and TRBJ1-3, the complete variable domain reads GAGVSQSPRYKVTKRGQDVALRCDPISGHVSLYWYRQALGQGPEFLTYFNYEAQQDKSGLPNDRFSAERPEGSISTLTIQRTEQRDSAMYRCASSLQGTSGNTIYFGEGSWLTVV.

This chain links TRBV6-1 with TRBJ2-2, with a weak D call TRBD2 (5 bases). Germline values: CDR1 MNHNS, CDR2 SASEGT. Between the trimmed V and J ends, which lost 7 bases and 2 bases, there was a span of 11 bases. This CDR3 region has 14 residues. The CDR3 loop is CASNMGVNTGELFF. The CDR3 nucleotides read TGTGCCAGCAATATGGGAGTCAACACCGGGGAGCTGTTTTTT.

The chain recombines TRBV19 with TRBJ2-7; weak D call: TRBD2 (6 bases). V lost 2 bases and J 3 bases, leaving 11 bases between the germline ends. There are 14 residues in the CDR3. CDR1 is LNHDA and CDR2 is SQIVND in the germline V gene (reference sequence). CDR3 in amino acids: CASSITFGSYEQYF. The CDR3, as DNA: TGTGCCAGTAGTATAACATTCGGGAGCTACGAGCAGTACTTC.

This clone has more than one count but fewer than ten. The chain joins TRBV2 to TRBJ2-5; 7 bases fit TRBD2. The CDR3 contains 15 residues. CDR1 is SNHLY, CDR2 FYNNEI, per germline. V lost 5 bases, J lost 5 bases, and 11 bases stayed unmatched. CDR3 DNA: TGTGCCAGCAGTAGGCGGACGGGGGGTGGGGAGACCCAGTACTTC. Amino acids: CASSRRTGGGETQYF. Full variable domain (missing parts from reference TRBV2 and TRBJ2-5): EPEVTQTPSHQVTQMGQEVILRCVPISNHLYFYWYRQILGQKVEFLVSFYNNEISEKSEIFDDQFSVERPDGSNFTLKIRSTKLEDSAMYFCASSRRTGGGETQYFGPGTRLLVL.

The chain couples TRBV2 to TRBJ1-5; a weak D match, TRBD1 (6 bases). CDR3 length: 15 amino acids. CDR1 is SNHLY, CDR2 FYNNEI, per germline. V gave up 7 bases and J gave up 7 bases, with 20 bases separating them. The CDR3 region is CASTQVSGGDQPQHF. CDR3 coding DNA: TGTGCCAGCACCCAGGTATCTGGGGGCGACCAGCCCCAGCATTTT.

CDR3 in amino acids: CASSLRLAGGLLTDTQYF. CDR3 nucleotides: TGCGCCAGCAGCTTGAGACTAGCGGGAGGGCTGCTGACAGATACGCAGTATTTT. This chain links TRBV5-1 with TRBJ2-3, with 14 bases matching TRBD2. Germline assignment: CDR1 SGHRS and CDR2 YFSETQ. CDR3 length equals 18 residues. Trimming cost V 1 base and J 3 bases; bases outside gene matches: 7.

The V gene is TRBV5-1, the J gene TRBJ2-2, with D tentatively TRBD1 (5 bases). The ends were cut back, 0 bases at V and 10 bases at J, with 16 bases in the middle. The germline V gene encodes CDR1 SGHRS and CDR2 YFSETQ. The CDR3 extends over 15 amino acids. This CDR3 reads CASSLEGKSEEELFF. Written as DNA, the CDR3 is TGCGCCAGCAGCTTGGAGGGGAAGTCTGAGGAGGAGCTGTTTTTT.

V usage is TRBV7-6 and J usage is TRBJ2-1, with TRBD2 as a possible D gene (5 bases). The CDR3 extends over 15 amino acids. V was clipped by 1 base and J by 4 bases, with 11 bases between them. The germline V gene encodes CDR1 SGHVS and CDR2 FNYEAQ. The CDR3 spells CASSLDQAGYNEQFF. CDR3 DNA sequence: TGTGCCAGCAGCTTAGATCAGGCGGGTTACAATGAGCAGTTCTTC.

The chain uses TRBV28 and TRBJ2-5; TRBD2 might be the D (6 bases). Germline CDR1 MDHEN, CDR2 SYDVKM. V shed 6 bases and J shed 0 bases, with 17 bases lying between them. The CDR3 has 16 amino acids. In nucleotides, the CDR3 is TGTGCCAGCAGCTTCCCGGGACTTTCGTACCAAGAGACCCAGTACTTC. Translating gives CASSFPGLSYQETQYF.

The gene calls are TRBV18 and TRBJ1-1; 10 bases agree with TRBD1. From germline, CDR1 is KGHSH and CDR2 LQKENI. J lost 4 bases, V lost 4 bases, and 0 bases had no gene match. The CDR3 covers 13 residues. The CDR3 nucleotides read TGTGCCAGCTCACGGACAGGGGGCACTGAAGCTTTCTTT. Encoded protein: CASSRTGGTEAFF. Combining the CDR3 with reference TRBV18 and TRBJ1-1 gives the whole variable domain NAGVMQNPRHLVRRRGQEARLRCSPMKGHSHVYWYRQLPEEGLKFMVYLQKENIIDESGMPKERFSAEFPKEGPSILRIQQVVRGDSAAYFCASSRTGGTEAFFGQGTRLTVV.

The chain is built from TRBV10-3 and TRBJ2-2, with no clear D. Trimming took 0 bases from V and 8 from J, leaving 13 bases between them. Germline CDR1 reads ENHRY; CDR2 reads SYGVKD. CDR3 length equals 15 residues. In DNA form, the CDR3 reads TGTGCCATCAGTGAGTCGACAAGGCAAAAAGGGGAGCTGTTTTTT. Translation gives CAISESTRQKGELFF.

This sequence joins TRBV2 and TRBJ2-3; 10 bases map to TRBD2. From germline, CDR1 is SNHLY and CDR2 FYNNEI. The CDR3 sequence is 13 residues long. Trimming removed 6 bases from V and 9 bases from J; junction bases left unmatched: 6. CDR3 sequence: CASSNQREGTQYF. The CDR3, as DNA: TGTGCCAGCAGCAATCAGCGGGAGGGGACGCAGTATTTT.

The rearrangement joins TRBV7-3 to TRBJ2-1; D gene unclear. The ends were cut back, 4 bases at V and 10 bases at J, with 11 bases in the middle. Per germline, CDR1 SGHTA and CDR2 FQGTGA. The CDR3 length is 12 residues. CDR3 in amino acids: CASSSHRGEQFF. The CDR3 nucleotides are TGTGCCAGCAGCTCCCATAGAGGCGAGCAGTTCTTC. The complete variable domain, with remaining parts taken from reference TRBV7-3 and TRBJ2-1, reads GAGVSQTPSNKVTEKGKYVELRCDPISGHTALYWYRQSLGQGPEFLIYFQGTGAADDSGLPNDRFFAVRPEGSVSTLKIQRTERGDSAVYLCASSSHRGEQFFGPGTRLTVL.

This clone was counted between two and nine times. The rearrangement uses TRBV21-1 and TRBJ2-1; TRBD1 is the table's D call and was not checked against the DNA. TRBV21-1 is reported as a pseudogene. CDR3 size: 17 residues. Here the CDR3 reads CASSKEWGGSSYNEQFF. CDR3 DNA: TGTGCCAGCAGCAAAGAATGGGGCGGAAGCTCCTACAATGAGCAGTTCTTC.

V is TRBV5-1 and J is TRBJ2-7; 10 bases fit TRBD2. CDR1 is SGHRS and CDR2 is YFSETQ in the germline V gene. CDR3 length: 15 amino acids. With 0 bases clipped from V and 4 bases from J, the junction kept 4 bases outside the gene matches. For the CDR3, the DNA is TGCGCCAGCAGCTTGGCTCTAGCGGGAGTGTACGAGCAGTACTTC. Translating it yields CASSLALAGVYEQYF.

The sample holds many counts of this clone. This rearrangement joins TRBV5-4 to TRBJ1-3, with 7 nucleotides matching TRBD1. Germline CDR1 reads SGHNT; CDR2 reads YYREEE (reference sequence). Trimming at V came to 2 bases and at J to 0 bases, leaving 8 bases not matched to a gene. CDR3 size: 17 residues. CDR3 amino acids: CASSFGRTGDSGNTIYF. The DNA for the CDR3 is TGTGCCAGCAGCTTTGGCAGAACAGGGGACTCTGGAAACACCATATATTTT.

This clone showed up just once. This sequence joins TRBV6-1 and TRBJ2-3; 7 positions agree with TRBD2. CDR1 MNHNS and CDR2 SASEGT come from the germline V gene. Trimming cost V 2 bases and J 3 bases; bases outside gene matches: 5. The CDR3 sequence is 15 residues long. CDR3 in DNA: TGTGCCAGCAGTGAATCTGGCGGGAGTACAGATACGCAGTATTTT. It yields the protein CASSESGGSTDTQYF.